This TCR beta chain was captured by sequencing in a study of CD8+ T cells in alopecia areata. Extraction and reverse transcription of RNA yielded cDNA as the sequencing template. Assay used: immunoSEQ multiplex PCR; TCRdb lists only in-frame clones, some missing. In the table there are approximately 160,000 clones, less than 80% of which are singletons. As for treatment: oral pan-JAK inhibitor, 5-10 mg twice daily. As part of sample collection, lesional scalp punch biopsies and peripheral blood were taken from alopecia areata patients. V was trimmed by 5 bases and J by 0 bases, leaving 10 bases between them. Germline loops: CDR1 SQVTM, CDR2 ANQGSEA. This CDR3 region has 13 residues. With respect to this clone: What it binds is not known.

The study, taken as a whole, reports: Scalp and blood retained many expanded lesional clones during tofacitinib.

Sequencing was performed on CD4+ T cells sorted from blood, taken at week 24, from a patient treated with tofacitinib. This chain connects TRBV29-1 to TRBJ1-1; TRBD1 might be the D (5 bases). The source is a human donor with alopecia areata. DNA of the CDR3: TGCAGCGTTATCAGGGTCATGAACACTGAAGCTTTCTTT. It is translated as CSVIRVMNTEAFF.